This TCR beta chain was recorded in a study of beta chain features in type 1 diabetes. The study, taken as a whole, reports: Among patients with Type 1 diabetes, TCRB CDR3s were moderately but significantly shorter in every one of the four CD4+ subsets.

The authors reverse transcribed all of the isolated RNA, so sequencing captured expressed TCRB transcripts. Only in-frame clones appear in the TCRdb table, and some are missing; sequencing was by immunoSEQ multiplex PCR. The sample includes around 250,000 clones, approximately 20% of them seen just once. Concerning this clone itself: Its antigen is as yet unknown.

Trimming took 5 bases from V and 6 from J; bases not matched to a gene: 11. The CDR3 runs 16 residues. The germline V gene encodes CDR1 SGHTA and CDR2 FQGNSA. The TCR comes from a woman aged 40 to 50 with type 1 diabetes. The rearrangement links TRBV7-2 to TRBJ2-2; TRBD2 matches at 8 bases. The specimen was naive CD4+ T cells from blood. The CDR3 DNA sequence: TGTGCCAGCAGCCTGACCCACGGGGGGGCCTCCGGGGAGCTGTTTTTT. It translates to CASSLTHGGASGELFF.